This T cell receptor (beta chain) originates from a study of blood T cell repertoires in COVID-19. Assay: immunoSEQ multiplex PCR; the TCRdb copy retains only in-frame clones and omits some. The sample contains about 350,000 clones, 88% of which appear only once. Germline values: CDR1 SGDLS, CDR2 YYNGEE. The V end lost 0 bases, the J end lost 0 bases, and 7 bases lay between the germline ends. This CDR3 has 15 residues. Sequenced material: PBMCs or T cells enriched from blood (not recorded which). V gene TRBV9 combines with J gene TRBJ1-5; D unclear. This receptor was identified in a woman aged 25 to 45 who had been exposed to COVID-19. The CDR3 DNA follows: TGTGCCAGCAGCGTAGGAGGATCTAGCAATCAGCCCCAGCATTTT. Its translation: CASSVGGSSNQPQHF. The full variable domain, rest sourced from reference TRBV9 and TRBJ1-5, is DSGVTQTPKHLITATGQRVTLRCSPRSGDLSVYWYQQSLDQGLQFLIQYYNGEERAKGNILERFSAQQFPDLHSELNLSSLELGDSALYFCASSVGGSSNQPQHFGDGTRLSIL.